This T cell receptor beta chain was recovered during a study of cytomegalovirus exposure and HLA in healthy donors. Findings of the study overall: TCR beta V segments were, for the most part, productive about 87% or about 30% of the time in an earlier analysis. In a later analysis, specific HLA alleles were associated with over 15,000 TCR beta sequences at a 0.05 false discovery rate. Researchers catalogued approximately 170 TCR beta chains as cytomegalovirus-associated.

PCR employed 60 Vbeta and 13 Jbeta primers. The authors' processing: A later analysis tallied 65 million to 85 million unique TCR beta chains, 9.5 million to 14 million of them shared. TCRdb's table, derived via immunoSEQ multiplex PCR, lists solely in-frame clones and lacks some. V and J calls and clone size are as listed in that table; D and trimming were resolved from the DNA. The sample gives around 150,000 clones, 70% of which show up once; approximately 4.6% is in the top ten. This clone has only one observation. What it binds is not known. The CDR3 is 13 amino acids. Trimming pared 1 base from V and 6 bases from J, leaving 7 bases between. Germline CDR1 and CDR2: SGHTA and FQGNSA.

V and J are TRBV7-2 and TRBJ1-5; D not certain. This TCR derives from a man younger than 35 in good health and CMV-seropositive. Sequenced sample: PBMCs. The CDR3 coding sequence is TGTGCCAGCAGCTTAGACCCAGGTCAGCCCCAGCATTTT. Translating it yields CASSLDPGQPQHF. Full variable domain (remainder filled in from reference TRBV7-2 and TRBJ1-5): GAGVSQSPSNKVTEKGKDVELRCDPISGHTALYWYRQSLGQGLEFLIYFQGNSAPDKSGLPSDRFSAERTGGSVSTLTIQRTQQEDSAVYLCASSLDPGQPQHFGDGTRLSIL.